The present TCR beta chain was sequenced within a study of blood T cell repertoires in COVID-19. The repertoire was sequenced with immunoSEQ multiplex PCR; TCRdb's copy has only in-frame clones and lacks some. The sample contains 24,000 or so clones, 75% to 90% of which appear only once. Trimming removed 0 bases at V and 4 bases at J, with 6 bases between. This CDR3 has 14 amino acids. Per germline, CDR1 LGHDT and CDR2 YNNKEL (reference sequence). The TCR sequence derives from a human donor with acute or convalescent COVID-19. The donor label of this sample is uncertain. Input material: peripheral blood. The V gene is TRBV3-1 (or the pseudogene TRBV3-2), the J gene TRBJ2-2; D is undetermined. The CDR3 nucleotides are TGTGCCAGCAGCCAAGATAGAGGCACCGGGGAGCTGTTTTTT. Encoded protein: CASSQDRGTGELFF.